This T cell receptor (beta chain) was recorded in a study of cytotoxic CD8 clonotypes in ibrutinib-treated CLL (dated by TCRdb to about 2021). Some background on the complete study: In this cohort, 15 patients were treatment-naive and ten to eleven were relapsed/refractory, while roughly 18 had unmutated IGHV. Partial responses were observed in about 25 patients and complete responses in 2; after a median follow-up of 68 months, remission was maintained in approximately 14 patients and progression was observed in approximately 12. The response samples were drawn at a median of 12 months into treatment, with a range of about 6 to 40 months. On average, each sample yielded around 250,000 productive templates and tens of thousands of productive rearrangements. Longitudinal samples were obtainable from about 30% of the 86 participants in the trial. Cryopreserved peripheral blood mononuclear cells were obtained before treatment, at response, and at either sustained remission or disease progression. The paper as a whole reports these results and caveats: Public clonotypes were rare and either shrank or stayed stable during treatment, and the rise in clonality at ibrutinib response reflected expansion of private clonotypes. Sampling times were not matched between sustained-remission and progressing patients, and lymph node repertoires were not studied. Baseline clonality exceeded that of age-matched healthy donors and correlated strongly with circulating CD8+ T-cell counts. Clonality rose at ibrutinib response, remained stable during sustained remission, and dropped back toward baseline at progression.

The goal of deep resolution MiSeq sequencing was a depth between 1 in 1 million and 1 in 200,000 T cells, and coverage averaged 10x per clonotype. TCR beta libraries were generated with the immunoSEQ hsTCRB Kit. The paper's processing steps were these. Data were analyzed with ImmunoSEQ Data Assistant and ImmunoSEQ Analyzer, with V, D and J genes assigned per IMGT definitions. Clonality was computed as one minus normalized Shannon entropy of productive rearrangement frequencies, ranging from 0 to 1. Only overrepresented clonotypes making up at least 0.05% of the repertoire of each patient were included in the public clonotype analysis. More than ten repertoires from age-matched healthy donors, obtained from immuneACCESS, served as clonality controls. TCRdb provides this immuneACCESS table in a form limited to in-frame rearrangements. Some clones are lacking; in checked studies, under half of them reflect an unresolved V gene, and why the rest are absent is not known. The V and J calls and clone size come from that table; D and trimming were worked out from the DNA. The sample table holds hundreds of thousands of clones, of which more than 65% were seen once. The ten largest account for 6.5% to 8% of the sample.

CDR1 and CDR2, looked up from the germline V gene, are SGHTA and FQGNSA. The CDR3 contains 12 residues, cysteine and phenylalanine counted. The retained sequence is limited to the CDR3, 36 bases, with the frame set at the first base. For TCR beta library preparation, approximately 2 micrograms of genomic DNA were extracted from the cryopreserved PBMCs. Longitudinal blood samples from CLL patients on ibrutinib monotherapy were analyzed using high-throughput TCR beta sequencing. The patients were enrolled in a single-center, open-label phase 2 trial of ibrutinib monotherapy. For this clone: What antigen it recognizes has not been identified. Its ends do not fully match the called genes, so a read error is possible.

The sample here was PBMCs, taken before ibrutinib treatment. The chain is assembled from TRBV7-2 and TRBJ1-1; the D gene identity is not certain. This receptor was obtained from a human donor with chronic lymphocytic leukemia. The nucleotides are TGTGCCAGCAGATTAGGGAACACTGAAGCTTTCTTT. This translates into CASRLGNTEAFF.